The rows below give T cell receptor beta chains drawn from one sample of a study of tumor-infiltrating lymphocytes in localized non-small cell lung cancer. Here immunoSEQ multiplex PCR was the method, and the copy in TCRdb shows in-frame clones only, minus some. The sample comprises roughly 14,000 clones, roughly four fifths of which are singletons, and 19% rests with the top ten. Sequencing input: lung tumor tissue. These receptors were taken from a human donor with non-small cell lung cancer. Each CDR3 is given with its conserved first and last residue. A D gene is named only where the DNA matches it firmly. Clone size is stated in some rows and not others, as once, few, many or a class when expanded.

v_call,clone_size,d_call,j_call,cdr3_aa,cdr3_nt
TRBV7-8,NA,NA,TRBJ2-1,CASSLSLGDEQFF,TGTGCCAGCAGCTTGTCCCTCGGCGATGAGCAGTTCTTC
TRBV2,NA,NA,TRBJ2-1,CAGSGTKNNEQFF,TGTGCCGGGTCCGGGACAAAAAACAATGAGCAGTTCTTC
TRBV6-5,NA,NA,TRBJ2-2,CASSSPGHGELFF,TGTGCCAGCAGTTCCCCGGGACACGGGGAGCTGTTTTTT
TRBV28,NA,NA,TRBJ2-5,CASSATQAQETQYF,TGTGCCAGCAGTGCCACACAGGCCCAAGAGACCCAGTACTTC
TRBV15,once,NA,TRBJ1-2,CATSRANYGYTF,TGTGCCACTTCCCGGGCTAACTATGGCTACACCTTC
TRBV5-6,NA,TRBD2,TRBJ2-1,CASSTPGLADSRGGEQFF,TGTGCCAGCAGCACCCCCGGACTAGCGGACTCCCGAGGGGGTGAGCAGTTCTTC
TRBV19,NA,TRBD1,TRBJ2-2,CASSLQGGTGELFF,TGTGCCAGTAGTCTACAGGGGGGCACCGGGGAGCTGTTTTTT
TRBV5-1,once,TRBD1,TRBJ2-1,CASSLQDRVNNEQFF,TGCGCCAGCAGCTTACAGGACAGGGTCAACAATGAGCAGTTCTTC
TRBV5-4,once,NA,TRBJ1-2,CASSLSTGPGRGYTF,TGTGCCAGCAGCTTGTCGACAGGCCCCGGCCGCGGCTACACCTTC
TRBV5-1,NA,TRBD1,TRBJ1-1,CASSLEGTGGSTEAFF,TGCGCCAGCAGCTTGGAAGGGACAGGGGGTAGCACTGAAGCTTTCTTT
TRBV7-2,once,TRBD1,TRBJ1-2,CASSFPTGGYGYTF,TGTGCCAGCAGCTTTCCGACAGGGGGGTATGGCTACACCTTC
TRBV28,NA,NA,TRBJ1-4,CASSLWGREGEKLFF,TGTGCCAGCAGTTTATGGGGCAGGGAGGGTGAAAAACTGTTTTTT
TRBV5-6,NA,TRBD2,TRBJ2-7,CASSLGTSGSYDYEQYF,TGTGCCAGCAGCTTGGGGACTAGCGGGAGTTACGACTACGAGCAGTACTTC
TRBV4-1,NA,TRBD1,TRBJ2-5,CASSPRGRGETQYF,TGCGCCAGCAGCCCCAGGGGGCGCGGGGAGACCCAGTACTTC
TRBV29-1,NA,NA,TRBJ1-4,CSVTGEVEKLFF,TGCAGCGTGACGGGGGAGGTTGAAAAACTGTTTTTT
TRBV11-2,NA,TRBD1,TRBJ2-1,CASSLRTGVPYNEQFF,TGTGCCAGCAGCTTACGGACAGGGGTCCCCTACAATGAGCAGTTCTTC
TRBV30,NA,TRBD2,TRBJ2-7,CALLGLAGDEQYF,TGTGCCTTGCTGGGACTAGCGGGAGACGAGCAGTACTTC
TRBV30,NA,TRBD1,TRBJ1-2,CAWSVRDRDSYGYTF,TGTGCCTGGAGTGTACGAGACAGGGACTCCTATGGCTACACCTTC
TRBV19,NA,NA,TRBJ1-6,CASRSSTGTLHF,TGTGCCAGTAGGTCCTCGACTGGTACCCTCCACTTT
TRBV4-2,NA,NA,TRBJ1-1,CASSREDTEAFF,TGTGCCAGCAGCAGGGAGGATACTGAAGCTTTCTTT
TRBV29-1,NA,NA,TRBJ2-7,CSVRIWGDSYEQYF,TGCAGCGTTCGCATTTGGGGGGACTCCTACGAGCAGTACTTC
TRBV7-9,once,NA,TRBJ1-4,CASSGIREKLFF,TGTGCCAGCAGCGGAATCAGGGAAAAACTGTTTTTT
TRBV5-1,once,NA,TRBJ2-1,CASSPLAAASYNEQFF,TGCGCCAGCAGTCCCTTAGCGGCGGCTTCCTACAATGAGCAGTTCTTC
TRBV7-9,NA,NA,TRBJ2-1,CASSFGQNNEQFF,TGTGCCAGCAGCTTTGGACAGAACAATGAGCAGTTCTTC
TRBV2,NA,TRBD2,TRBJ2-3,CASSVGLAQPDTQYF,TGTGCCAGCAGTGTCGGACTAGCTCAACCAGATACGCAGTATTTT
TRBV5-1,NA,NA,TRBJ1-4,CASSFSPNEKLFF,TGCGCCAGCAGCTTTTCACCCAATGAAAAACTGTTTTTT
TRBV19,NA,TRBD1,TRBJ1-5,CASSANQGADQPQHF,TGTGCCAGTAGTGCTAATCAGGGGGCGGATCAGCCCCAGCATTTT
TRBV2,NA,NA,TRBJ1-6,CASSRNGNSPLHF,TGTGCCAGCAGTAGGAATGGGAATTCACCCCTCCACTTT
TRBV15,NA,NA,TRBJ1-3,CATSRGGVSGNTIYF,TGTGCCACCAGCAGAGGTGGAGTCTCTGGAAACACCATATATTTT
TRBV2,NA,TRBD1,TRBJ1-1,CASSIDRAGTEAFF,TGTGCCAGCAGTATAGACAGGGCGGGAACTGAAGCTTTCTTT
TRBV7-8,NA,NA,TRBJ1-1,CASSPDRFSNTEAFF,TGTGCCAGCAGCCCCGACAGGTTTTCGAACACTGAAGCTTTCTTT
TRBV29-1,NA,NA,TRBJ1-2,CSVQGGDYGYTF,TGCAGCGTTCAAGGGGGTGACTATGGCTACACCTTC
TRBV30,NA,TRBD2,TRBJ2-5,CAWTIGTRRETQYF,TGTGCCTGGACCATCGGGACTAGGAGGGAGACCCAGTACTTC
TRBV11-1,NA,NA,TRBJ1-5,CASSLLGNQPQHF,TGTGCCAGCAGCTTACTTGGCAATCAGCCCCAGCATTTT
TRBV11-2,NA,TRBD1,TRBJ2-7,CASSLDTTGAYEQYF,TGTGCCAGCAGCTTAGATACGACAGGGGCCTACGAGCAGTACTTC
TRBV2,once,TRBD1,TRBJ1-1,CASGTGTSEAFF,TGTGCCAGTGGGACAGGGACATCTGAAGCTTTCTTT
TRBV5-3,NA,NA,TRBJ1-4,CARRRTEPATNEKLFF,TGTGCCAGAAGAAGGACAGAACCCGCAACTAATGAAAAACTGTTTTTT
TRBV7-9,large,TRBD1,TRBJ2-2,CASSSQGASVVGELFF,TGTGCCAGCAGCTCCCAGGGGGCGTCCGTGGTCGGGGAGCTGTTTTTT
TRBV27,few,NA,TRBJ2-1,CASLLVGGRTRSGKQFF,TGTGCCAGCCTTCTTGTGGGGGGCAGGACTCGTAGCGGTAAGCAGTTCTTC
TRBV2,once,NA,TRBJ2-5,CASSESQYQETQYF,TGTGCCAGCAGTGAGTCTCAGTACCAAGAGACCCAGTACTTC
TRBV2,NA,TRBD2,TRBJ2-2,CASSLGLAGAGELFF,TGTGCCAGCAGCTTAGGACTAGCGGGGGCCGGGGAGCTGTTTTTT
TRBV7-8,NA,NA,TRBJ1-5,CASSLAVNSNQPQHF,TGTGCCAGCAGCTTGGCTGTGAATAGCAATCAGCCCCAGCATTTT
TRBV30,few,NA,TRBJ2-7,CAWSVLGYEQYF,TGTGCCTGGAGTGTACTAGGCTACGAGCAGTACTTC
TRBV6-1,NA,NA,TRBJ1-1,CASTYAAYTEAFF,TGTGCCAGCACCTACGCTGCCTACACTGAAGCTTTCTTT
TRBV28,NA,NA,TRBJ2-7,CASSWGSQGREQYF,TGTGCCAGCAGTTGGGGTAGTCAAGGGCGGGAGCAGTACTTC
TRBV2,once,NA,TRBJ2-7,CASSEGLQAVRYF,TGTGCCAGCAGTGAAGGTTTACAGGCCGTGAGGTACTTC
TRBV27,NA,NA,TRBJ1-2,CASSFRGTAGHVNYGYTF,TGTGCCAGCAGTTTCAGAGGAACCGCCGGGCACGTTAACTATGGCTACACCTTC
TRBV10-3,NA,TRBD1,TRBJ2-7,CAISGPGGKNEQYF,TGTGCCATCAGTGGGCCAGGGGGTAAAAACGAGCAGTACTTC
TRBV20-1,once,NA,TRBJ1-2,CSPKTGGYTF,TGCAGTCCTAAAACCGGGGGCTACACCTTC
TRBV10-3,once,NA,TRBJ2-3,CASGLGADTQYF,TGTGCCAGCGGACTGGGCGCAGATACGCAGTATTTT